This T cell receptor beta chain was sequenced in a study of cytomegalovirus exposure and HLA in healthy donors. PCR primers comprised 60 Vbeta and 13 Jbeta primers. Only in-frame clones appear in the TCRdb table, and some are missing; sequencing was by immunoSEQ multiplex PCR. The sample contains about 90,000 clones, 65% to 80% of which appear only once. The CDR3 contains 15 residues. From germline, CDR1 is SGHAT and CDR2 FQNNGV. Trimming at V came to 1 base and at J to 10 bases, leaving 5 bases not matched to a gene. The J gene is TRBJ2-3, the V gene TRBV11-2; 13 bases match TRBD2. The sample was PBMCs. This receptor was taken from a woman aged 18-29 years in good health and CMV-seropositive. CDR3 in amino acids: CASSLGLAGGQAQYF. The CDR3 DNA follows: TGTGCCAGCAGCTTAGGACTAGCGGGGGGCCAGGCGCAGTATTTT.